This paragraph covers one TCR beta chain sequence. These data belong to a study of T cells after somatic rescue of genetic block. Clones were sequenced by immunoSEQ multiplex PCR, and TCRdb holds only the in-frame ones, with some missing. This table has tens of thousands of clones, roughly 91% appearing once. The sample was peripheral blood mononuclear cells (PBMCs). The sequence was collected from a man aged 30-40 years.

The CDR3 DNA reads TGTGCCTGGAGTTCTCCAACAGGGGGCATTGAAAAACTGTTTTTT. Encoded protein: CAWSSPTGGIEKLFF. The chain carries TRBV30 and TRBJ1-4; 9 nucleotides match TRBD1. The ends lost 2 bases at V and 7 bases at J; junction bases unmatched: 8. Germline CDR1 and CDR2: GTSNPN and SVGIG (reference sequence). The CDR3 loop spans 15 amino acids.